A single sample is the source of the 16 T cell receptor beta chains below, sequenced in a study of cytomegalovirus exposure and HLA in healthy donors. Vbeta (60) and Jbeta (13) primers were used in the PCR. This table comes from immunoSEQ multiplex PCR, and its TCRdb copy is limited to in-frame clones, with some not included. Of 130,000 or so clones in the sample, about three quarters were seen once. The specimen was PBMCs. Receptors were obtained from a man aged 35-49 years in good health and CMV-seropositive.

The chain has TRBV7-9 and TRBJ2-1; TRBD2 aligns across 14 bases. The junction had 3 bases not matched to a gene; V was cut back by 5 bases and J by 0 bases. CDR1 SEHNR and CDR2 FQNEAQ come from the germline V gene (reference sequence). This CDR3 comprises 17 residues. CDR3 in DNA: TGTGCCAGCAGCCTGACTAGCGGGAGGGTCTCCTACAATGAGCAGTTCTTC. Encoded protein: CASSLTSGRVSYNEQFF.

The chain links TRBV9 to TRBJ2-3, with D possibly being TRBD1 (6 bases). Germline CDR1 SGDLS, CDR2 YYNGEE. V lost 0 bases and J 4 bases, leaving 15 bases between the germline ends. The CDR3 runs 16 residues. Here the CDR3 reads CASSVGIGGTSDTQYF. As DNA, the CDR3 is TGTGCCAGCAGCGTAGGGATAGGGGGAACGTCAGATACGCAGTATTTT.

The chain carries TRBV9 and TRBJ2-1; perhaps TRBD1 as D (5 bases). From germline, CDR1 is SGDLS and CDR2 YYNGEE. V was clipped by 4 bases and J by 10 bases, with 12 bases between them. This CDR3 has 12 residues. CDR3 DNA: TGTGCCAGCAGCAAAGACAGCGTAGAGCAGTTCTTC. It specifies CASSKDSVEQFF.

The CDR3 nucleotides read TGTGCCAGCAGCGCAGGGGGTGCAGATACGCAGTATTTT. This sequence encodes CASSAGGADTQYF. The chain joins TRBV9 to TRBJ2-3; the match to TRBD1 covers 7 bases. CDR1 SGDLS and CDR2 YYNGEE come from the germline V gene. Trimming at V came to 3 bases and at J to 4 bases, leaving 2 bases not matched to a gene. The CDR3 runs to 13 residues.

The chain recombines TRBV2 with TRBJ1-5; tentatively, D is TRBD1 (5 bases). This CDR3 contains 14 residues. Germline-derived CDR1 and CDR2 are SNHLY and FYNNEI. V was clipped by 5 bases and J by 5 bases, with 13 bases between them. In DNA form, the CDR3 reads TGTGCCAGCAGTCGACAGCCCGCGGATCAGCCCCAGCATTTT. Amino acids: CASSRQPADQPQHF.

The rearrangement joins TRBV5-4 to TRBJ1-2; D is uncertain. This CDR3 region has 13 residues. The germline V and J ends were trimmed by 3 bases and 8 bases, with 14 bases remaining between them. The germline CDR1 and CDR2 sequences are SGHNT and YYREEE (reference sequence). CDR3 sequence reads: CASSSLGGRGYTF. CDR3 sequence (DNA): TGTGCCAGCAGCTCCCTCGGAGGGCGGGGCTACACCTTC.

This chain connects TRBV27 to TRBJ2-3; weak D call: TRBD2 (7 bases). The germline V gene has CDR1 MNHEY and CDR2 SMNVEV (reference sequence). The CDR3 has 13 amino acids. CDR3 residues: CSTRGASTDTQYF. CDR3 nucleotide sequence: TGTTCTACCCGGGGGGCTAGCACAGATACGCAGTATTTT.

The chain employs TRBV11-3 and TRBJ2-3, with a weak D call TRBD2 (5 bases). V was cut by 0 bases and J by 0 bases, with 7 bases left in between. From germline, CDR1 is SGHNT and CDR2 YENEEA. This CDR3 is 15 amino acids long. DNA for the CDR3: TGTGCCAGCAGCTTAGACCAGCGGAGCACAGATACGCAGTATTTT. It is translated as CASSLDQRSTDTQYF.

The rearrangement links TRBV29-1 to TRBJ2-7; 13 bases line up with TRBD2. The V segment lost 6 bases and the J segment 0 bases; nucleotides outside the gene matches: 5. The CDR3 runs to 15 residues. Looked up from germline, CDR1 is SQVTM and CDR2 is ANQGSEA. Here the CDR3 reads CSVAGTSGISYEQYF. The CDR3 bases are TGCAGCGTGGCCGGGACTAGCGGGATCTCCTACGAGCAGTACTTC.

The V gene is TRBV4-1, the J gene TRBJ2-5, with 13 positions matching TRBD2. CDR1 MGHRA and CDR2 YSYEKL come from the germline V gene. The ends lost 3 bases at V and 5 bases at J; junction bases unmatched: 6. This CDR3 is built from 16 residues. The CDR3 DNA follows: TGCGCCAGCAGCCAGGAACTAGCGGGGGGGCAGGAGACCCAGTACTTC. Protein: CASSQELAGGQETQYF.

The rearrangement links TRBV7-8 to TRBJ2-2, with 11 positions matching TRBD2. This CDR3 is built from 17 residues. The V segment lost 4 bases and the J segment 3 bases; nucleotides outside the gene matches: 7. Germline CDR1 is SGHVS and CDR2 is FQNEAQ. CDR3 sequence (DNA): TGTGCCAGCAGCTCCTATAGCGGGGGGGCCCACACCGGGGAGCTGTTTTTT. Residues: CASSSYSGGAHTGELFF.

The chain links TRBV28 to TRBJ2-7; 7 nucleotides agree with TRBD1. V trimming: 5 bases; J trimming: 5 bases; junction bases outside the gene matches: 9. The length of the CDR3 is 14 residues. Per the germline V gene, CDR1 is MDHEN and CDR2 is SYDVKM. The CDR3 sequence is CASSGQTGRHEQYF. The CDR3 nucleotides are TGTGCCAGCAGTGGTCAGACAGGGCGGCACGAGCAGTACTTC.

The chain is built from TRBV5-4 and TRBJ2-1; D is perhaps TRBD2 (5 bases). Germline-derived CDR1 and CDR2 are SGHNT and YYREEE (reference sequence). The germline V and J ends were trimmed by 3 bases and 0 bases, with 13 bases remaining between them. This CDR3 region has 16 residues. The CDR3, as DNA: TGTGCCAGCAGCTATTTGGACTGGAGCTCCTACAATGAGCAGTTCTTC. It is translated as CASSYLDWSSYNEQFF. Using reference TRBV5-4 and TRBJ2-1 for the parts outside the CDR3, the full variable domain is ETGVTQSPTHLIKTRGQQVTLRCSSQSGHNTVSWYQQALGQGPQFIFQYYREEENGRGNFPPRFSGLQFPNYSSELNVNALELDDSALYLCASSYLDWSSYNEQFFGPGTRLTVL.

V gene TRBV19 combines with J gene TRBJ2-7, with TRBD1 identical over 10 bases. This CDR3 spans 15 amino acids. Losses at the gene ends were 5 bases for V and 3 bases for J; bases not matched to a gene: 7. Germline CDR1 is LNHDA and CDR2 is SQIVND (reference sequence). CDR3 amino acids: CASSVPGQGIYEQYF. CDR3 DNA: TGTGCCAGTAGTGTCCCGGGACAGGGGATCTACGAGCAGTACTTC.

The chain has TRBV18 and TRBJ1-1, with D possibly matching TRBD1 (5 bases). This CDR3 region has 15 residues. Germline loops: CDR1 KGHSH, CDR2 LQKENI. V was shortened by 2 bases and J by 3 bases, with 13 bases between the two germline ends. DNA of the CDR3: TGTGCCAGCTCACCATTGCAGGGCTGGGACACTGAAGCTTTCTTT. It yields the protein CASSPLQGWDTEAFF.

The chain joins TRBV7-9 to TRBJ2-5; 11 nucleotides line up with TRBD2. The CDR3 has 15 residues. Germline V gives CDR1 SEHNR, CDR2 FQNEAQ (reference sequence). After removal of 5 bases from V and 5 bases from J, the junction contained 7 bases not matched to a gene. CDR3 region: CASSDPTSGKETQYF. CDR3 in DNA: TGTGCCAGCAGCGACCCGACTAGCGGGAAGGAGACCCAGTACTTC.